This is a list of T cell receptor beta chains from one sample in a study of T cell repertoires in cytomegalovirus infection. In TCRdb, the reads were re-called with MiXCR into one record per CDR3 protein. The sample holds about 700,000 distinct CDR3 sequences, 30% to 40% seen once. For these TCRs, the target antigens are not known. The sequencing here drew on cultured PBMCs, taken from culture after CMV antigen stimulation. These receptors were collected from a human donor in good health (CMV status not recorded). Some clones in this sample may be carry-over from other donors' samples. The CDR3 runs from the conserved cysteine through the conserved F or W. A D gene is named only where the DNA matches it firmly. Not all rows give a size; the values are once, few, many and, for expanded clones, a class.

d_call cdr3_length clone_size j_call v_call cdr3_aa cdr3_nt
. 13 . TRBJ1-5 TRBV7-2 CASSLAGQQPQHF TGTGCCAGCAGCTTAGCTGGTCAACAGCCCCAGCATTTT
TRBD2 15 . TRBJ2-2 TRBV6-5 CASTREAGATGELFF TGTGCCAGCACTCGCGAAGCGGGGGCCACCGGGGAGCTGTTTTTT
TRBD1 15 . TRBJ1-5 TRBV6-1 CASSPPTGVYQPQHF TGTGCCAGCAGCCCTCCGACAGGGGTATATCAGCCCCAGCATTTT
. 14 few TRBJ1-5 TRBV12-3/TRBV12-4 CASSLYVGNQPQHF TGTGCCAGCAGTTTGTATGTGGGCAATCAGCCCCAGCATTTT
. 16 . TRBJ2-1 TRBV11-2 CASSPPGRGARDEQFF TGTGCCAGCAGCCCCCCGGGCCGGGGGGCCAGGGATGAGCAGTTCTTC
TRBD2 18 few TRBJ2-3 TRBV27 CASSPPGLAGEMADTQYF TGTGCCAGCAGTCCACCGGGACTAGCGGGGGAGATGGCAGATACGCAGTATTTT
. 14 few TRBJ2-6 TRBV24-1 CATSVLSGANVLTF TGTGCCACGAGCGTCCTCTCTGGGGCCAACGTCCTGACTTTC
TRBD1 15 few TRBJ2-3 TRBV6-6 CASSYATGGTDTQYF TGTGCCAGCAGTTACGCGACAGGGGGCACAGATACGCAGTATTTT
TRBD1 15 . TRBJ2-5 TRBV7-2 CASSPPGQGTETQYF TGTGCCAGCAGCCCCCCCGGACAGGGGACGGAGACCCAGTACTTC
TRBD2 14 . TRBJ2-7 TRBV7-9 CASTYLTSANEQYF TGTGCCAGCACTTATCTGACTAGCGCAAACGAGCAGTACTTC
. 12 many TRBJ2-5 TRBV7-4 CASSLYRETQYF TGTGCCAGCAGTTTGTACCGGGAGACCCAGTACTTC
. 13 . TRBJ2-3 TRBV24-1 CATSDPPTDTQYF TGTGCCACCAGTGACCCCCCCACAGATACGCAGTATTTT
. 16 once TRBJ1-4 TRBV11-2 CASSRQAGFANEKLFF TGTGCCAGCAGCCGACAAGCGGGGTTTGCTAATGAAAAACTGTTTTTT
. 14 . TRBJ2-7 TRBV4-1 CASSQESGQYEQYF TGCGCCAGCAGCCAAGAGTCAGGGCAGTACGAGCAGTACTTC
. 14 few TRBJ2-3 TRBV6-2/TRBV6-3 CASSWTAGTDTQYF TGTGCCAGCAGCTGGACAGCCGGCACAGATACGCAGTATTTT
. 17 . TRBJ2-1 TRBV28 CASSLLVGDLWDNEQFF TGTGCCAGCAGTTTATTAGTAGGGGACCTATGGGACAATGAGCAGTTCTTC
TRBD2 17 . TRBJ2-4 TRBV13 CASSLGLAGGPRDIQYF TGTGCCAGCAGCTTAGGACTAGCGGGAGGGCCTCGTGACATTCAGTACTTC
TRBD1 14 . TRBJ2-5 TRBV2 CASRHRDRKETQYF TGTGCCAGCAGGCACCGGGACAGGAAGGAGACCCAGTACTTC
. 15 few TRBJ2-3 TRBV11-2 CASSFGSGLTDTQYF TGTGCCAGCAGCTTCGGTAGCGGACTCACAGATACGCAGTATTTT
. 15 . TRBJ1-2 TRBV12-3/TRBV12-4 CASSLRVRVFDGYTF TGTGCCAGCAGTTTAAGGGTCAGGGTTTTCGATGGCTACACCTTC
TRBD2 18 . TRBJ2-5 TRBV12-3/TRBV12-4 CASSLVRALGGVGETQYF TGTGCCAGCAGTTTAGTTCGAGCTCTGGGAGGGGTCGGGGAGACCCAGTACTTC
TRBD2 18 many TRBJ2-3 TRBV7-2 CASSPGGLAGGLPDTQYF TGTGCCAGCAGCCCCGGGGGACTAGCGGGAGGGCTGCCAGATACGCAGTATTTT
. 12 . TRBJ1-5 TRBV19 CASSPKAQPQHF TGTGCCAGTAGTCCTAAGGCTCAGCCCCAGCATTTT
. 16 few TRBJ2-2 TRBV15 CATPLRAGLNTGELFF TGTGCCACCCCCCTTAGAGCGGGTCTGAACACCGGGGAGCTGTTTTTT
. 13 . TRBJ2-1 TRBV5-1 CASSREGYNEQFF TGCGCCAGCAGCCGAGAGGGATACAATGAGCAGTTCTTC
. 13 many TRBJ2-7 TRBV7-2 CASSLALVPEQYF TGTGCCAGCAGCTTAGCCCTCGTACCCGAGCAGTACTTC
TRBD1 17 . TRBJ1-3 TRBV7-9 CASSLSRDRPSGNTIYF TGTGCCAGCAGCTTATCTCGGGACAGACCCTCTGGAAACACCATATATTTT
. 14 . TRBJ2-2 TRBV6-6 CASSSPQRTGELFF TGTGCCAGCAGTTCTCCTCAACGCACCGGGGAGCTGTTTTTT
. 14 few TRBJ1-2 TRBV19 CASRDRGASYGYTF TGTGCCAGTAGGGATCGCGGGGCAAGCTATGGCTACACCTTC